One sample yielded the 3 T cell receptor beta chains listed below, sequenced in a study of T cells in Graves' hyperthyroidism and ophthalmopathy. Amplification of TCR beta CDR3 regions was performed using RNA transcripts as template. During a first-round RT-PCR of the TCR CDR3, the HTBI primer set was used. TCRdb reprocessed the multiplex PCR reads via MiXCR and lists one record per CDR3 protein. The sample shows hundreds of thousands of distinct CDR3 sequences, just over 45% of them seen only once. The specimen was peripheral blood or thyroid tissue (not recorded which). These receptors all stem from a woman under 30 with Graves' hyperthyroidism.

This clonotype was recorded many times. The CDR3 reads CSARKGTGAGYGYTF. CDR3 DNA: TGCAGTGCTAGAAAGGGGACAGGGGCTGGCTATGGCTACACCTTC. The chain joins TRBV20-1 to TRBJ1-2; TRBD1 matches 10 bases. CDR3 length: 15 residues. Germline CDR1 and CDR2: DFQATT and SNEGSKA (reference sequence). Trimming took 2 bases from V and 4 from J; bases not matched to a gene: 7.

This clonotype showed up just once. The CDR3: CARDLTSGSLAGELFF. The DNA for the CDR3 is TGTGCTAGAGATCTAACTAGCGGGAGTTTGGCCGGGGAGCTGTTTTTT. The chain employs TRBV7-3 and TRBJ2-2; TRBD2 agrees at 11 bases. This CDR3 is 16 amino acids long. Germline V gene data show CDR1 as SGHTA and CDR2 as FQGTGA.

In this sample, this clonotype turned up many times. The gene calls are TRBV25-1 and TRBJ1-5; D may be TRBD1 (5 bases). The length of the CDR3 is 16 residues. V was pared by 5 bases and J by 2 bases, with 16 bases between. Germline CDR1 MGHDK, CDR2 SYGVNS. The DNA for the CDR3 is TGTGCCAGCAGTTCCAATGAGGGGTTTGGCAATCAGCCCCAGCATTTT. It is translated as CASSSNEGFGNQPQHF.